Sequencing of this T cell receptor beta chain was carried out in a study of identical twins (dated by TCRdb to between 2015 and 2016). Study-level background: The study deep-sequenced TCR alpha and beta repertoires from monozygotic twins, unrelated adults of various ages and cord blood to test whether fetal clonotypes persist. To rule out contamination, replicate twin experiments were performed at different times with different library preparation protocols. The investigation overall reported the following: Zero-insertion analyses could be partly confounded by invariant T cells such as MAIT and iNKT, though diverse VJ usage argued against such confounding for most clonotypes. A weaker excess of twin sharing was found in beta out-of-frame sequences because the signal-to-noise ratio was lowered by fewer shared sequences. Because the same donors could not be followed over many years, the conclusions relied on cross-sectional statistical analysis. In monozygotic twins, recombination models systematically underestimated out-of-frame TCR alpha sharing, but the models matched the sharing seen between unrelated individuals. Abundant cord blood beta clonotypes carried fewer insertions; young adult naive repertoires showed a weaker similar trend, while memory repertoires showed none. Compared with coincidental sharing between unrelated individuals, out-of-frame TCR alpha sequences shared between twins showed an excess of sequences with low generation probability.

Library preparation employed 5' RACE. TCRdb names Illumina HiSeq 2000 as the instrument used. Template switching added a universal primer binding site, and the final cDNA carried a unique molecular identifier that allowed TCR cDNA molecules to be counted accurately. Specific primers in the conserved constant-segment region were used to synthesize first-strand cDNA for the TCR alpha and beta chains. To control for contamination, each cDNA library was double barcoded with a SMART-Mk sample barcode plus Illumina barcodes. TruSeq adapter sequences along with Illumina sample barcodes were introduced in two successive PCR steps. TCR alpha and beta cDNA libraries were sequenced on the Illumina HiSeq platform with custom primers. In the original analysis: MiGEC processed the raw reads to extract unique molecular identifiers, while MiXCR was used to determine the CDR3 positions. Recombination models were inferred per individual with the repgenHMM and IGoR tools using an EM algorithm. The tcR package in R was used for shared clonotype analysis, with sharing normalized by the product of cloneset sizes. Out-of-frame nonproductive sequences were analyzed to study raw recombination free of thymic and clonal selection effects. Using fastp trimming at Q25 and MiXCR clonotype assembly, TCRdb reanalyzed the public sequencing data and kept in-frame beta chains. Identical CDR3 proteins give one entry, which carries the most common genes and DNA. These V and J calls are TCRdb output, not the study's own analysis. The sample records 310,000 or so distinct CDR3 sequences, roughly 10% of which are singletons. Together, the top ten hold roughly 7% of the sample.

The V and J ends are trimmed by 1 base and 2 bases, leaving 18 bases between them. The CDR3 contains 16 residues, cysteine and phenylalanine counted. Here the CDR3 DNA is all that survives: 48 bases in frame from base 1. CDR1 and CDR2 (DFQATT, SNEGSKA) derive from the germline V gene (reference sequence). In regard to this clonotype: It has no known antigen specificity. No base quality information exists; no much larger clone differs at one position.

Every donor was a healthy Caucasian. Three pairs of female monozygotic twins, all aged roughly 18 to 29 years, were included in the twin cohort. Positive isolation kits from Invitrogen were used to isolate the CD4+ and CD8+ T cell populations. The same data also contributed to another study, on yellow fever vaccine responses in identical twins. The second paper states: The T cell response to vaccination in identical twins was reported by the authors to appear partly convergent and partly personalized. Focusing on identical twins, the study followed the T cell clones that responded to the vaccine, and did so with precision.

The chain links TRBV20-1 with TRBJ2-7, and possibly TRBD2, on 5 matching bases. The clonotype was recovered from a woman between 18 and 29 years old in good health. The specimen was CD8+ T cells sorted from blood. The CDR3 here reads CSARGSQLVRTYEQYF. The DNA sequence follows: TGCAGTGCTAGAGGCTCCCAACTAGTACGCACCTACGAGCAGTACTTC.